Listed here is a single T cell receptor (beta chain). Its antigen remains unknown. Each cDNA held unique molecular identifiers, and template switching gave it a universal primer site. TCRdb re-derived calls from the 5' RACE reads in MiXCR, one entry per CDR3 protein. The sample shows approximately 550,000 distinct CDR3 sequences, around 22% of them seen only once. The data were obtained in a study of identical twins. The study's findings and limits: Zero-insertion analyses were open to partial confounding by invariant MAIT and iNKT cells. Insertions were fewer in abundant cord blood beta clonotypes, whereas memory repertoires showed none of this pattern.

This CDR3 has 15 amino acids. The V end lost 4 bases, the J end lost 1 base, and 12 bases lay between the germline ends. Germline values: CDR1 LGHDT, CDR2 YNNKEL (reference sequence). The same specimen was also included in a second study, on yellow fever vaccine responses in identical twins.

This receptor was taken from a woman under 30 in good health. This chain connects TRBV3-1 to TRBJ2-3, with D tentatively TRBD1 or TRBD2 (6 bases each). The specimen sequenced was CD4+ T cells sorted from blood. This CDR3 is CASSPLGGRTDTQYF. In nucleotides, the CDR3 is TGTGCCAGCAGCCCCTTAGGGGGGCGCACAGATACGCAGTATTTT.